The clone carrying this TCR beta chain was counted a few times. Its matching antigen is unknown. The sample is drawn from a study of beta chain features in type 1 diabetes. Overall study results and limits: A moderate, significant TCRB CDR3 shortening appeared in type 1 diabetes across four CD4+ subsets.

The CDR3 is 15 amino acids. V shed 3 bases and J shed 5 bases, with 16 bases lying between them. Germline values: CDR1 SNHLY, CDR2 FYNNEI. Since all of the isolated RNA was reverse transcribed, expressed TCRB transcripts were what got sequenced. The assay was immunoSEQ multiplex PCR, and TCRdb's table has in-frame clones only and misses some. The repertoire holds 640,000 or so clones, with more than 12% as singletons. Material: naive CD4+ T cells from blood. The rearrangement uses TRBV2 and TRBJ1-2; D perhaps matches TRBD1 (5 bases). The receptor's source is a man aged 18 to 29 with type 1 diabetes. CDR3 DNA: TGTGCCAGCAGTGAGACCGCAACGGAGGGGTATGGCTACACCTTC. Its translation: CASSETATEGYGYTF.